The next 11 T cell receptor beta chains were all read from a single sample in a study of lymphopenia after photon versus proton radiotherapy. Assay: immunoSEQ multiplex PCR; the TCRdb copy retains only in-frame clones and omits some. In the table there are around 29,000 clones, over 75% of which are singletons. Sequencing was performed on peripheral blood, taken from a patient treated with proton-based radiotherapy. Receptor source: a woman aged 70 to 79 with pancreatic cancer.

The chain employs TRBV5-8 and TRBJ2-1, with D uncertain. The germline V gene encodes CDR1 SGHTS and CDR2 YDEGEE. V lost 4 bases, J lost 2 bases, and 19 bases lay in between. The CDR3 spans 17 residues. The CDR3 protein is CASSTTTLSITYNEQFF. CDR3 bases: TGTGCCAGCAGCACTACGACCCTTTCGATAACCTACAATGAGCAGTTCTTC.

This clone was observed once. The chain uses TRBV12-5 and TRBJ2-1, with a possible D match to TRBD2 (6 bases). CDR3 length equals 12 residues. The germline gives CDR1 LGHNT, CDR2 FRNRAP. Trimming removed 5 bases at V and 8 bases at J, with 10 bases between. CDR3 residues: CASGSGGDEQFF. Written as DNA, the CDR3 is TGTGCTAGTGGTAGCGGCGGGGATGAGCAGTTCTTC.

The rearrangement links TRBV5-1 to TRBJ2-3, with D maybe TRBD1 (6 bases). Trimming removed 7 bases from V and 2 bases from J, with 11 bases in between. The CDR3 runs 13 residues. Germline V gene sequence: CDR1 SGHRS, CDR2 YFSETQ. The CDR3 spells CASSPGVTDTQYF. CDR3 bases: TGCGCCAGCTCTCCAGGGGTCACAGATACGCAGTATTTT. Based on the CDR3 plus reference TRBV5-1 and TRBJ2-3, the full variable domain is KAGVTQTPRYLIKTRGQQVTLSCSPISGHRSVSWYQQTPGQGLQFLFEYFSETQRNKGNFPGRFSGRQFSNSRSEMNVSTLELGDSALYLCASSPGVTDTQYFGPGTRLTVL.

This clone came up once. The same CDR3 can be traced to other DNA sequences in this sample. This chain uses TRBV27 with TRBJ2-7; D not resolved. CDR3 length: 15 amino acids. CDR1 is MNHEY and CDR2 is SMNVEV in the germline V gene (reference sequence). Trimming removed 3 bases at V and 7 bases at J, with 19 bases between. DNA for the CDR3: TGTGCCAGCAGTTTTTACGTAGGAGTAGTATATGAGCAGTACTTC. It specifies CASSFYVGVVYEQYF.

The chain combines TRBV14 with TRBJ2-1, with TRBD2 matching 7 bases. Germline V CDR1 and CDR2: SGHDN, FVKESK. Trimming removed 1 base from V and 3 bases from J; junction bases left unmatched: 6. This CDR3 spans 16 amino acids. CDR3 loop: CASSQAHGGIYNEQFF. The CDR3, as DNA: TGTGCCAGCAGCCAAGCGCACGGGGGGATCTACAATGAGCAGTTCTTC.

This chain connects TRBV30 to TRBJ1-4; no reliable D call. V lost 5 bases and J lost 8, with 18 bases in between. Per the germline V gene, CDR1 is GTSNPN and CDR2 is SVGIG (reference sequence). The CDR3 runs 14 residues. CDR3 in amino acids: CAWDQGSPNEKLFF. The CDR3, as DNA: TGTGCCTGGGACCAAGGGAGCCCCAACGAAAAACTGTTTTTT.

As for this clone: Other nucleotide sequences from this sample produce the same CDR3. The gene calls are TRBV15 and TRBJ2-2, with D unresolved. CDR3 length: 18 residues. Germline V gene lookup returns CDR1 LNHNV and CDR2 YYDKDF (reference sequence). The V gene lost 1 base and the J gene lost 4 bases, with 19 bases spanning the gap. This CDR3 is CATSRGVLIGMSTGELFF. The CDR3 DNA follows: TGTGCCACCAGCAGAGGGGTATTGATAGGCATGAGCACCGGGGAGCTGTTTTTT.

The genes are TRBV19 and TRBJ1-2; 8 bases are a match to TRBD1. Unmatched junction bases numbered 13, after V lost 10 bases and J lost 3 bases. The V gene's germline CDR1 is LNHDA and CDR2 SQIVND (reference sequence). The CDR3 covers 15 residues. CDR3 residues: CAIGRTGMEDYGYTF. In nucleotides, the CDR3 is TGTGCCATCGGAAGGACAGGGATGGAGGACTATGGCTACACCTTC.

Notes on this clone: At one boundary the junction diverges from the germline segment, which might be a read error. The rearrangement joins TRBV19 to TRBJ2-7, with D tentatively TRBD1 (6 bases). The CDR3 is 13 amino acids. Germline CDR1 reads LNHDA; CDR2 reads SQIVND (reference sequence). The CDR3 DNA sequence: TGTGCCAGTAGACCGGGGACATCCTCCGAGCAGTACTTC. Translation: CASRPGTSSEQYF.

J is TRBJ1-2 and V is TRBV7-9; D might be TRBD1 (6 bases). With 2 bases removed from V and 1 base from J, the gap between germline ends came to 23 bases. The CDR3 length is 19 residues. CDR1 is SEHNR and CDR2 is FQNEAQ in the germline V gene (reference sequence). The CDR3 DNA is TGTGCCAGCAGCTTATCCCAGGGGCGGTCTCCTTTCCATAACTATGGCTACACCTTC. It translates to CASSLSQGRSPFHNYGYTF.

This clone was detected only once. This rearrangement joins TRBV19 to TRBJ2-7, with D perhaps TRBD1 (6 bases). Germline assignment: CDR1 LNHDA and CDR2 SQIVND (reference sequence). V lost 2 bases and J lost 3, with 14 bases in between. The length of the CDR3 is 15 residues. The CDR3 loop is CASSIRAGGHYEQYF. The CDR3 nucleotides are TGTGCCAGTAGTATACGGGCTGGGGGCCACTACGAGCAGTACTTC.